These 30 T cell receptor beta chains came from one sample sequenced in a study of blood T cell repertoires in COVID-19. Here immunoSEQ multiplex PCR was the method, and the copy in TCRdb shows in-frame clones only, minus some. The sample consists of nearly 300,000 clones, less than 85% of them appearing once. Source material: peripheral blood. The source is a human donor with COVID-19, enrolled during active disease. The donor label of this sample is uncertain.

The gene calls are TRBV27 and TRBJ1-5, with a tentative D call TRBD1 (5 bases). The CDR3 loop spans 15 amino acids. Germline CDR1 reads MNHEY; CDR2 reads SMNVEV (reference sequence). Trimming cost V 5 bases and J 7 bases, with 18 bases left between them. The CDR3 loop reads CASSPLWGEGQPQHF. The CDR3 DNA follows: TGTGCCAGCAGTCCACTTTGGGGGGAAGGCCAGCCCCAGCATTTT.

The CDR3 coding sequence is TGTGCCAGCAGCCACCCCCGGGGGATGGCCCAGCATTTT. Residues: CASSHPRGMAQHF. The chain is built from TRBV7-2 and TRBJ1-5; D possibly corresponds to TRBD1 (5 bases). The CDR3 extends over 13 amino acids. The germline V and J ends were trimmed by 5 bases and 11 bases, with 16 bases remaining between them. CDR1 SGHTA and CDR2 FQGNSA come from the germline V gene.

The genes are TRBV2 and TRBJ1-5, with TRBD1 as a possible D gene (6 bases). The CDR3 spans 15 residues. The germline V and J ends were trimmed by 6 bases and 2 bases, with 14 bases remaining between them. The germline gives CDR1 SNHLY, CDR2 FYNNEI. CDR3 in amino acids: CASSVRTARNQPQHF. The CDR3 coding sequence is TGTGCCAGCAGCGTAAGGACAGCCCGCAATCAGCCCCAGCATTTT.

In this sample, this clone turned up a few times. V gene TRBV28 combines with J gene TRBJ2-1; 11 positions agree with TRBD2. V gave up 6 bases and J gave up 4 bases; unmatched junction bases: 5. The CDR3 extends over 15 amino acids. CDR1 and CDR2 from the germline V gene are MDHEN and SYDVKM. The CDR3 DNA sequence: TGTGCCAGCAGCCTGACTAGCGGGAATTACAATGAGCAGTTCTTC. It translates to CASSLTSGNYNEQFF.

This clone was recorded only once. J is TRBJ1-6 and V is TRBV18, with 10 bases matching TRBD1. Germline CDR1 KGHSH, CDR2 LQKENI. Trimming at V came to 3 bases and at J to 6 bases, leaving 5 bases not matched to a gene. The CDR3 contains 16 residues. The CDR3 DNA follows: TGTGCCAGCTCACCCCTCCGGGACAGGGGTAATTCACCCCTCCACTTT. Encoded protein: CASSPLRDRGNSPLHF. The entire variable domain, with the rest obtained from reference TRBV18 and TRBJ1-6, is as follows: NAGVMQNPRHLVRRRGQEARLRCSPMKGHSHVYWYRQLPEEGLKFMVYLQKENIIDESGMPKERFSAEFPKEGPSILRIQQVVRGDSAAYFCASSPLRDRGNSPLHFGNGTRLTVT.

The rearrangement uses TRBV28 and TRBJ2-1; the D gene is possibly TRBD1 (6 bases). Trimming took 3 bases from V and 3 from J, leaving 12 bases between them. CDR3 length equals 15 residues. Per the germline V gene, CDR1 is MDHEN and CDR2 is SYDVKM. The CDR3 is CASSFTGQGYNEQFF. CDR3 nucleotide sequence: TGTGCCAGCAGTTTTACAGGGCAAGGCTACAATGAGCAGTTCTTC. The full variable domain, rest sourced from reference TRBV28 and TRBJ2-1, is DVKVTQSSRYLVKRTGEKVFLECVQDMDHENMFWYRQDPGLGLRLIYFSYDVKMKEKGDIPEGYSVSREKKERFSLILESASTNQTSMYLCASSFTGQGYNEQFFGPGTRLTVL.

The chain uses TRBV27 and TRBJ1-4, with 10 bases lining up with TRBD1. Germline assignment: CDR1 MNHEY and CDR2 SMNVEV (reference sequence). The CDR3 covers 16 residues. V shed 4 bases, J shed 8 bases, and the junction held 10 bases outside the gene matches. The CDR3 DNA is TGTGCCAGCAGTTCGGCCGGGACAGGGGAGGGCGAAAAACTGTTTTTT. Protein product: CASSSAGTGEGEKLFF.

The rearrangement joins TRBV28 to TRBJ1-1; no definite D call. Germline V lookup: CDR1 MDHEN, CDR2 SYDVKM. CDR3 length: 16 residues. Trimming stripped 4 bases from V and 1 base from J, with 16 bases between. The CDR3 is CASSSFGVAANTEAFF. CDR3 DNA: TGTGCCAGCAGTTCCTTCGGGGTGGCGGCGAACACTGAAGCTTTCTTT. Using reference TRBV28 and TRBJ1-1 for the parts outside the CDR3, the full variable domain is DVKVTQSSRYLVKRTGEKVFLECVQDMDHENMFWYRQDPGLGLRLIYFSYDVKMKEKGDIPEGYSVSREKKERFSLILESASTNQTSMYLCASSSFGVAANTEAFFGQGTRLTVV.

This chain links TRBV6-5 with TRBJ1-2, with 8 positions matching TRBD1. CDR3 size: 16 residues. CDR1 MNHEY and CDR2 SVGAGI come from the germline V gene. V was pared by 0 bases and J by 8 bases, with 11 bases of the junction left unmatched. The CDR3 nucleotides read TGTGCCAGCAGTTACTCCGGGACAGGAGGGTTTGGAGGCTACACCTTC. Protein sequence: CASSYSGTGGFGGYTF.

The rearrangement joins TRBV5-4 to TRBJ1-1; no clear D. The V gene lost 1 base and the J gene lost 1 base, with 11 bases spanning the gap. Germline CDR1 and CDR2: SGHNT and YYREEE (reference sequence). CDR3 length equals 15 residues. The CDR3 loop is CASSLKLTQNTEAFF. CDR3 bases: TGTGCCAGCAGCTTGAAACTCACTCAGAACACTGAAGCTTTCTTT.

The chain recombines TRBV18 with TRBJ1-1; perhaps TRBD1 as D (5 bases). Between the trimmed V and J ends, which lost 3 bases and 1 base, there was a span of 18 bases. Per germline, CDR1 KGHSH and CDR2 LQKENI. CDR3 length: 17 amino acids. This CDR3 is CASSPLGASLENTEAFF. The CDR3, as DNA: TGTGCCAGCTCACCTCTAGGGGCCAGCTTGGAGAACACTGAAGCTTTCTTT. The entire variable domain, with the rest obtained from reference TRBV18 and TRBJ1-1, is as follows: NAGVMQNPRHLVRRRGQEARLRCSPMKGHSHVYWYRQLPEEGLKFMVYLQKENIIDESGMPKERFSAEFPKEGPSILRIQQVVRGDSAAYFCASSPLGASLENTEAFFGQGTRLTVV.

The chain has TRBV28 and TRBJ2-1; weak D call: TRBD1 (6 bases). The CDR3 is 12 residues long. V lost 5 bases to trimming and J lost 10 bases, with 12 bases between them. Germline V gives CDR1 MDHEN, CDR2 SYDVKM. The DNA of the CDR3 is TGTGCCAGCAGTAACAGGGTCCGCGAGCAGTTCTTC. This sequence encodes CASSNRVREQFF.

The chain uses TRBV7-3 and TRBJ2-1; D is unresolved. V was shortened by 5 bases and J by 6 bases, with 8 bases between the two germline ends. Germline CDR1 SGHTA, CDR2 FQGTGA. The CDR3 runs to 12 residues. CDR3 sequence: CASSRVGNEQFF. CDR3 DNA sequence: TGTGCCAGCAGCCGCGTCGGCAATGAGCAGTTCTTC. Together with reference TRBV7-3 and TRBJ2-1, the CDR3 gives the full variable domain: GAGVSQTPSNKVTEKGKYVELRCDPISGHTALYWYRQSLGQGPEFLIYFQGTGAADDSGLPNDRFFAVRPEGSVSTLKIQRTERGDSAVYLCASSRVGNEQFFGPGTRLTVL.

The chain carries TRBV30 and TRBJ2-5; 9 positions agree with TRBD1. The V segment lost 1 base and the J segment 5 bases; nucleotides outside the gene matches: 11. This CDR3 is built from 16 residues. Germline assignment: CDR1 GTSNPN and CDR2 SVGIG (reference sequence). This chain's CDR3 is CAWSGTIQGARETQYF. CDR3 in DNA: TGTGCCTGGAGTGGAACAATACAGGGGGCGCGGGAGACCCAGTACTTC. The whole variable domain, filled in from reference TRBV30 and TRBJ2-5, reads SQTIHQWPATLVQPVGSPLSLECTVEGTSNPNLYWYRQAAGRGLQLLFYSVGIGQISSEVPQNLSASRPQDRQFILSSKKLLLSDSGFYLCAWSGTIQGARETQYFGPGTRLLVL.

The chain carries TRBV5-1 and TRBJ2-7; TRBD1 matches at 9 bases. Germline trimming cut 3 bases from V and 6 bases from J; bases unmatched to any gene: 13. Germline lookup yields CDR1 SGHRS and CDR2 YFSETQ. The CDR3 contains 16 residues. The DNA of the CDR3 is TGCGCCAGCAGCTACTCATACAGGGGGCGTATCGGCGAGCAGTACTTC. Amino acids: CASSYSYRGRIGEQYF. Full variable domain (remainder filled in from reference TRBV5-1 and TRBJ2-7): KAGVTQTPRYLIKTRGQQVTLSCSPISGHRSVSWYQQTPGQGLQFLFEYFSETQRNKGNFPGRFSGRQFSNSRSEMNVSTLELGDSALYLCASSYSYRGRIGEQYFGPGTRLTVT.

The V and J genes are TRBV28 and TRBJ1-4, with 8 nucleotides matching TRBD1. V was pared by 6 bases and J by 7 bases, with 4 bases of the junction left unmatched. Germline V lookup: CDR1 MDHEN, CDR2 SYDVKM. The CDR3 has 13 residues. This chain's CDR3 is CASSSGGREKLFF. CDR3 nucleotide sequence: TGTGCCAGCAGCTCAGGGGGCCGTGAAAAACTGTTTTTT.

The V and J genes are TRBV27 and TRBJ1-4; D ambiguous. V was pared by 6 bases and J by 6 bases, with 17 bases between. Germline V gene lookup returns CDR1 MNHEY and CDR2 SMNVEV (reference sequence). This CDR3 is 15 amino acids long. The CDR3 protein is CASSPPRSRDEKLFF. As DNA, the CDR3 is TGTGCCAGCAGCCCCCCCAGGTCCCGAGATGAAAAACTGTTTTTT.

The V call is TRBV27, the J call TRBJ2-2, with 10 bases lining up with TRBD1. Germline V gene lookup returns CDR1 MNHEY and CDR2 SMNVEV (reference sequence). Trimming at V came to 10 bases and at J to 7 bases, leaving 12 bases not matched to a gene. The CDR3 is 15 residues long. The CDR3 region is CATIGDRGENGELFF. The CDR3 nucleotides read TGTGCCACCATCGGGGACAGGGGAGAAAACGGGGAGCTGTTTTTT.

V and J are TRBV20-1 and TRBJ2-3; no clear D. Germline loops: CDR1 DFQATT, CDR2 SNEGSKA (reference sequence). V was shortened by 1 base and J by 5 bases, with 4 bases between the two germline ends. The CDR3 length is 11 residues. The CDR3 reads CSARGQDTQYF. The CDR3, as DNA: TGCAGTGCTAGAGGGCAAGATACGCAGTATTTT.

The chain joins TRBV19 to TRBJ2-3, with D possibly TRBD2 on 5 matching bases. Germline V lookup: CDR1 LNHDA, CDR2 SQIVND (reference sequence). Trimming pared 8 bases from V and 11 bases from J, leaving 17 bases between. CDR3 length: 12 residues. Here the CDR3 reads CASGLVATQQYF. CDR3 sequence (DNA): TGTGCCAGTGGACTGGTAGCGACACAGCAGTATTTT.

The chain combines TRBV7-2 with TRBJ1-2; D remains unclear. The CDR3 spans 11 residues. The V gene lost 5 bases and the J gene lost 7 bases, with 8 bases spanning the gap. In germline, CDR1 is SGHTA, CDR2 FQGNSA. Written as DNA, the CDR3 is TGTGCCAGCAGCCCTAGCATTGGCTACACCTTC. Encoded protein: CASSPSIGYTF. Looking up the rest from reference TRBV7-2 and TRBJ1-2 gives the full variable domain: GAGVSQSPSNKVTEKGKDVELRCDPISGHTALYWYRQSLGQGLEFLIYFQGNSAPDKSGLPSDRFSAERTGGSVSTLTIQRTQQEDSAVYLCASSPSIGYTFGSGTRLTVV.

This chain connects TRBV9 to TRBJ2-1, with a tentative D call TRBD1 (5 bases). Germline assignment: CDR1 SGDLS and CDR2 YYNGEE. This CDR3 is 16 amino acids long. V was shortened by 0 bases and J by 8 bases, with 18 bases between the two germline ends. The CDR3 region is CASSVATGMGNHEQFF. In DNA form, the CDR3 reads TGTGCCAGCAGCGTAGCTACAGGAATGGGGAATCATGAGCAGTTCTTC.

The chain carries TRBV29-1 and TRBJ2-7; 9 bases line up with TRBD1. CDR1 is SQVTM and CDR2 is ANQGSEA in the germline V gene. The CDR3 runs 13 residues. Losses at the gene ends were 1 base for V and 2 bases for J; bases not matched to a gene: 0. Written as DNA, the CDR3 is TGCAGCGTTGAAGGACAGGGGGCCTACGAGCAGTACTTC. It codes for CSVEGQGAYEQYF.

The V and J genes are TRBV29-1 and TRBJ1-1; no definite D call. Trimming cost V 3 bases and J 4 bases, with 15 bases left between them. Per the germline V gene, CDR1 is SQVTM and CDR2 is ANQGSEA. The CDR3 covers 14 residues. This CDR3 is CSVERSSASTEAFF. CDR3 nucleotide sequence: TGCAGCGTTGAGCGGTCCTCCGCGTCCACTGAAGCTTTCTTT.

This clone was seen only once. This rearrangement joins TRBV7-2 to TRBJ2-1; TRBD2 agrees at 13 bases. There are 14 residues in the CDR3. V shed 5 bases, J shed 10 bases, and the junction held 5 bases outside the gene matches. Germline CDR1 SGHTA, CDR2 FQGNSA. Here the CDR3 DNA reads TGTGCCAGCAGCCCGGGGACTAGCGGGGCAGAGCAGTTCTTC. It codes for CASSPGTSGAEQFF.

This clone appeared a few times. The chain carries TRBV28 and TRBJ1-1; D gene uncertain. Germline V gene sequence: CDR1 MDHEN, CDR2 SYDVKM. V lost 10 bases and J 1 base, leaving 13 bases between the germline ends. This CDR3 comprises 13 residues. CDR3 DNA sequence: TGTGCCACTAGGAAGTTCCAGAACACTGAAGCTTTCTTT. Residues: CATRKFQNTEAFF.

The chain employs TRBV19 and TRBJ2-3; possible D gene TRBD2, 5 bases. This CDR3 region has 15 residues. V lost 3 bases, J lost 2 bases, and 12 bases lay in between. CDR1 is LNHDA, CDR2 SQIVND, per germline (reference sequence). The chain's CDR3 is CASSMLGVLTDTQYF. CDR3 nucleotide sequence: TGTGCCAGTAGTATGCTCGGGGTTCTCACAGATACGCAGTATTTT.

The V call is TRBV9, the J call TRBJ2-1; 12 bases match TRBD2. V lost 4 bases and J lost 6; bases outside the gene matches: 2. Per the germline V gene, CDR1 is SGDLS and CDR2 is YYNGEE. The CDR3 is 14 residues long. The CDR3 sequence is CASSPTSGSNEQFF. The CDR3 DNA is TGTGCCAGCAGCCCGACTAGCGGGAGCAATGAGCAGTTCTTC.

The gene calls are TRBV7-8 and TRBJ2-7; 11 bases fit TRBD2. The germline V gene encodes CDR1 SGHVS and CDR2 FQNEAQ. The trim removed 3 bases at V and 0 bases at J, leaving 1 base unmatched. The CDR3 totals 15 residues. The CDR3 is CASSFLAGGSYEQYF. In DNA form, the CDR3 reads TGTGCCAGCAGCTTTCTAGCGGGAGGCTCCTACGAGCAGTACTTC.

The chain employs TRBV30 and TRBJ2-3, with 15 bases that match TRBD2. J was trimmed by 5 bases and V by 4 bases; bases with no gene match: 7. Germline-derived CDR1 and CDR2 are GTSNPN and SVGIG (reference sequence). The CDR3 spans 16 residues. Here the CDR3 reads CAWTSRTSGGGDTQYF. CDR3 nucleotide sequence: TGTGCCTGGACCTCCAGGACTAGCGGGGGGGGAGATACGCAGTATTTT. Looking up the rest from reference TRBV30 and TRBJ2-3 gives the full variable domain: SQTIHQWPATLVQPVGSPLSLECTVEGTSNPNLYWYRQAAGRGLQLLFYSVGIGQISSEVPQNLSASRPQDRQFILSSKKLLLSDSGFYLCAWTSRTSGGGDTQYFGPGTRLTVL.